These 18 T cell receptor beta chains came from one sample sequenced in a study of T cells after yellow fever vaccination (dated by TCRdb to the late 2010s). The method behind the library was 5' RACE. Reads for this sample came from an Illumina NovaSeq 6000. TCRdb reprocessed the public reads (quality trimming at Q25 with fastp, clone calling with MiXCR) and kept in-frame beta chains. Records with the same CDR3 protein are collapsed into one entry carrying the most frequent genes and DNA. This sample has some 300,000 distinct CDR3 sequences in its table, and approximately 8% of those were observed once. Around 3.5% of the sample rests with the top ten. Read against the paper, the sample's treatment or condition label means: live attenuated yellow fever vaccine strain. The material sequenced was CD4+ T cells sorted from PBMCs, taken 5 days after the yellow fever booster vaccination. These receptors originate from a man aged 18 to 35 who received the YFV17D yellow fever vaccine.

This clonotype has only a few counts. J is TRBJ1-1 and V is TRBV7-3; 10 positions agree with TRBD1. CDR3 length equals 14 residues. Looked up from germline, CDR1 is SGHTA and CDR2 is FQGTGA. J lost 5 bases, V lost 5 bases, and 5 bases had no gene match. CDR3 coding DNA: TGTGCCAGCAGCCGGACAGGGGGTTATACTGAAGCTTTCTTT. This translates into CASSRTGGYTEAFF.

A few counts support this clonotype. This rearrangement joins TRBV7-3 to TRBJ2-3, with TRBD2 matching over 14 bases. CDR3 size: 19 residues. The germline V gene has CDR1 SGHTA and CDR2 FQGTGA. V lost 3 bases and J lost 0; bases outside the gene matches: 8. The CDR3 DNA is TGTGCCAGCAGCTTCCTCGGACTAGCGGGGGGTTCTAGCACAGATACGCAGTATTTT. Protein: CASSFLGLAGGSSTDTQYF.

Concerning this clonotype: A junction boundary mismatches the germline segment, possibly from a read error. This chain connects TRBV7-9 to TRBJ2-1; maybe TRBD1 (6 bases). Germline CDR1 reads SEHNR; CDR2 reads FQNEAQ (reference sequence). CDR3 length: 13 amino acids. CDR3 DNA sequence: TGTGCCAGCAGCTTAGAGCAAAAGGGGGAGCAGTGCTTC. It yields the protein CASSLEQKGEQCF.

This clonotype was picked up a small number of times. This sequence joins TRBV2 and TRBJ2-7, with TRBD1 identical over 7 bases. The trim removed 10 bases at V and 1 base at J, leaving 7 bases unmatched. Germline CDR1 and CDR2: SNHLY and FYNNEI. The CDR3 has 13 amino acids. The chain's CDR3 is CATARQGSYEQYF. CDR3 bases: TGTGCCACGGCCCGACAGGGATCCTACGAGCAGTACTTC.

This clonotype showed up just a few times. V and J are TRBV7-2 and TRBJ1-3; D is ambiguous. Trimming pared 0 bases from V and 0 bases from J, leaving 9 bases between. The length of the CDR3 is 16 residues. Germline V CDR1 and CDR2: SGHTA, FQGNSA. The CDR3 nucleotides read TGTGCCAGCAGCTTAGCTTTCCGGGACTCTGGAAACACCATATATTTT. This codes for CASSLAFRDSGNTIYF.

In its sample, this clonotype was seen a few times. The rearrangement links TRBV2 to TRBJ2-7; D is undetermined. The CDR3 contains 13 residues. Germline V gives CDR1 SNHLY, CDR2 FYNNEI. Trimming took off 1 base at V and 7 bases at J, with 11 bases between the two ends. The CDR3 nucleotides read TGTGCCAGCAGTGAAGGTGAATTTGTTGAGCAGTACGTC. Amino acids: CASSEGEFVEQYV.

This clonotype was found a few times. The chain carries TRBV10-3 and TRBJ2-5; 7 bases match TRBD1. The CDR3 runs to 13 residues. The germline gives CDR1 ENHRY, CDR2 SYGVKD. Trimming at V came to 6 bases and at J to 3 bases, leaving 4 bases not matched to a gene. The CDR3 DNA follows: TGTGCCATCAGGAGGACAGGAGAAGAGACCCAGTACTTC. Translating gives CAIRRTGEETQYF.

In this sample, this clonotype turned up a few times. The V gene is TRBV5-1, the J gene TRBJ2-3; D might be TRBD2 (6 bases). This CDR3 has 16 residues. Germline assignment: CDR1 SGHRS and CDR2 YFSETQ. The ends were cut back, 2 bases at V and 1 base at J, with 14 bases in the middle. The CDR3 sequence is CASSFLAGLGTDTQYF. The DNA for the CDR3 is TGCGCCAGCAGCTTTCTGGCGGGGCTGGGCACAGATACGCAGTATTTT.

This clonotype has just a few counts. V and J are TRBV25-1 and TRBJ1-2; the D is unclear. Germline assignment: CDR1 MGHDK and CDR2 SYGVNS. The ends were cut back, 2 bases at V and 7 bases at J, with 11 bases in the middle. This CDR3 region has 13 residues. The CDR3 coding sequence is TGTGCCAGCAGTGAAGCCTGGGCGGGTGGCTACACCTTC. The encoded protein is CASSEAWAGGYTF.

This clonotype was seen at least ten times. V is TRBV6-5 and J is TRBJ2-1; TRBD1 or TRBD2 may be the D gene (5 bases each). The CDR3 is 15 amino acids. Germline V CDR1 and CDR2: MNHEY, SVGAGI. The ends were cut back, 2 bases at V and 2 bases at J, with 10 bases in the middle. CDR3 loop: CASSYMGVTYNEQFF. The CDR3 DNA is TGTGCCAGCAGTTACATGGGGGTTACCTACAATGAGCAGTTCTTC.

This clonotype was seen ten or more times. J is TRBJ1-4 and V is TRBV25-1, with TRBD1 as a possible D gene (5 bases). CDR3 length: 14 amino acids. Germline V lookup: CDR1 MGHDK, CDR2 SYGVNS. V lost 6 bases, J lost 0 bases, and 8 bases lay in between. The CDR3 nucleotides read TGTGCCAGCAGCCAGACAGCAACTAATGAAAAACTGTTTTTT. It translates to CASSQTATNEKLFF.

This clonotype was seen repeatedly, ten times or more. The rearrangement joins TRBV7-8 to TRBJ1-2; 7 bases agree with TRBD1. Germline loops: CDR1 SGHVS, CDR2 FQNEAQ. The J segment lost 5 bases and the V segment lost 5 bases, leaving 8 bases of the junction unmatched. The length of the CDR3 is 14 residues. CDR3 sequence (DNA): TGTGCCAGCAGCCCCGGGACAGATGGATATGGCTACACCTTC. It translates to CASSPGTDGYGYTF. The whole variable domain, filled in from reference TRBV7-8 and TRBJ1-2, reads GAGVSQSPRYKVAKRGQDVALRCDPISGHVSLFWYQQALGQGPEFLTYFQNEAQLDKSGLPSDRFFAERPEGSVSTLKIQRTQQEDSAVYLCASSPGTDGYGYTFGSGTRLTVV.

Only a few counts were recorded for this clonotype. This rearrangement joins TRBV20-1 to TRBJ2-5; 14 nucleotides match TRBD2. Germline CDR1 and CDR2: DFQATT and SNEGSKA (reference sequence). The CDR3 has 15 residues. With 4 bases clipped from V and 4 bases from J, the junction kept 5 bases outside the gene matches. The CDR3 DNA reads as TGCAGTGCTATCCTGACTAGCGGGGGGGCAGAGACCCAGTACTTC. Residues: CSAILTSGGAETQYF.

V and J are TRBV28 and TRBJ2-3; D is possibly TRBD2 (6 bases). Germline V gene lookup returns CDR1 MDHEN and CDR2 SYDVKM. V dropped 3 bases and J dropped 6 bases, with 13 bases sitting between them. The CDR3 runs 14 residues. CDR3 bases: TGTGCCAGCAGTTTTGTTGGAGGGGTGGATACGCAGTATTTT. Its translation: CASSFVGGVDTQYF.

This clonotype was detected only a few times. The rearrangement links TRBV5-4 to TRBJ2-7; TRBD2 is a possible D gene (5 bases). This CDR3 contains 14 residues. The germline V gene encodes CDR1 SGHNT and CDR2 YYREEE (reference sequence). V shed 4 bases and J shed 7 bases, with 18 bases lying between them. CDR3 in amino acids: CASSPTTRTGEQYF. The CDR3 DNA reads TGTGCCAGCAGCCCTACGACGAGGACGGGGGAGCAGTACTTC.

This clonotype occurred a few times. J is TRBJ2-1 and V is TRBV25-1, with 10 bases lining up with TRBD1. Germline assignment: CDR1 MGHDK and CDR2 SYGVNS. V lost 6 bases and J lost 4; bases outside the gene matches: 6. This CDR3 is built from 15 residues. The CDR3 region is CASRPGTGAYNEQFF. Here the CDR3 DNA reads TGTGCCAGCAGACCCGGGACAGGGGCGTACAATGAGCAGTTCTTC.

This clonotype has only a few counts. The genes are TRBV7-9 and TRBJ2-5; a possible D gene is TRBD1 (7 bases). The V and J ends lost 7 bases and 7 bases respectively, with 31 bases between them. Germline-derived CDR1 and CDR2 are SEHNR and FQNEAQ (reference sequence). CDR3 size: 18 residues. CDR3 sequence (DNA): TGTGCCAGCATTCGGACCAGGGGGGCCCTGGTGGTTTTAGGGACCCAGTACTTC. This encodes CASIRTRGALVVLGTQYF.

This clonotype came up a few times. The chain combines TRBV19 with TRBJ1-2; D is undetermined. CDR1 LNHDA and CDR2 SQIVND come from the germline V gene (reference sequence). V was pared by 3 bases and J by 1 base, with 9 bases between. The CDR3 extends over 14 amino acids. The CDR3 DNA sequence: TGTGCCAGTAGTATTATTGACGTTAACTATGGCTACACCTTC. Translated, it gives CASSIIDVNYGYTF.